This paragraph reports one T cell receptor (beta chain). At least ten counts were recorded for this clonotype. Its antigen is still unknown. Per-base qualities were not stored, and no clone one base away is much larger. This entry is derived from a study of patients and donors after allogeneic stem cell transplantation (dated by TCRdb to about 2020). V has 5 bases trimmed and J has 9 bases trimmed; junction bases matching no gene number 5. The CDR3 measures 14 amino acids from cysteine to phenylalanine. Solely the CDR3 DNA is kept, with 42 bases framed from the first base. Libraries were constructed by RT-PCR. This sample was sequenced with a NextSeq 550. Using fastp at Q25 and MiXCR, TCRdb reprocessed the public reads and kept productive beta chains. Each entry is one CDR3 protein sequence, shown with its most common DNA and genes. The sample table contains some 880,000 distinct CDR3 sequences; only one count was recorded for roughly 18% of them. Under 6.5% of the sample lies in the top ten.

The rearranged chain carries TRBV12-3 or TRBV12-4 and TRBJ2-1, and 12 junctional nucleotides match TRBD1. The sequenced sample was blood, either unsorted or a sorted T cell fraction (not recorded which). The sequence came from a human donor who was either an allogeneic HSCT recipient or a stem cell or donor lymphocyte infusion donor (not recorded which). It is not recorded whose cells these are; they may come from a transplant donor. The CDR3 has the sequence CASSLGQGAGEQFF. The nucleotides read TGTGCCAGCAGTCTGGGACAGGGGGCGGGTGAGCAGTTCTTC.